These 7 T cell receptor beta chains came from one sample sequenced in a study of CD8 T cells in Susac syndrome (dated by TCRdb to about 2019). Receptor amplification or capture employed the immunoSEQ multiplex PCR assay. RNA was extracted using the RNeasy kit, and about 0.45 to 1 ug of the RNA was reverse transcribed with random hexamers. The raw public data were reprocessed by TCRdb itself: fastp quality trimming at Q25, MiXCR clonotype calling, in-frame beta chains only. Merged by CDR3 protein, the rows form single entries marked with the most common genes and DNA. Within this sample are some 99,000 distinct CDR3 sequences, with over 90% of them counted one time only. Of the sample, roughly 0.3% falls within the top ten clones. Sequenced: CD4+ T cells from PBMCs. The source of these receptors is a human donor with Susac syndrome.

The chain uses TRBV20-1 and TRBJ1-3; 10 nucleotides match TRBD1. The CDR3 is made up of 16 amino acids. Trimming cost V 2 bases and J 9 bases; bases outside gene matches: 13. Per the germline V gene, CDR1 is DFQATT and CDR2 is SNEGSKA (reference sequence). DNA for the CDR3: TGCAGTGCTAGAACAAACGGGACAGGGGCTGTAGGCACCATATATTTT. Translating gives CSARTNGTGAVGTIYF.

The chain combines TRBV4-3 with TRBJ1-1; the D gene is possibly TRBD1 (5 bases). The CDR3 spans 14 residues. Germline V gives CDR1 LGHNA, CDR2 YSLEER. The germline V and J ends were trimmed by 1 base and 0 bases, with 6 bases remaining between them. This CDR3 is CASSQVGVNTEAFF. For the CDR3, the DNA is TGCGCCAGCAGCCAAGTAGGGGTGAACACTGAAGCTTTCTTT.

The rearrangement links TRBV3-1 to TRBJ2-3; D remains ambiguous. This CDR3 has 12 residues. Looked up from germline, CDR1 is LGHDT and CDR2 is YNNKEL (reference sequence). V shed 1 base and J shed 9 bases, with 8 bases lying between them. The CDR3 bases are TGTGCCAGCAGCCAAGTTGAATCGACGCAGTATTTT. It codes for CASSQVESTQYF.

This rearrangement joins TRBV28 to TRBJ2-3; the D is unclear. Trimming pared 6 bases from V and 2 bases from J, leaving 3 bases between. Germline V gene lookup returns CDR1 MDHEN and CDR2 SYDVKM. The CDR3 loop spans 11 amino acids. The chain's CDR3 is CASRFTDTQYF. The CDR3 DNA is TGTGCCAGCAGGTTCACAGATACGCAGTATTTT.

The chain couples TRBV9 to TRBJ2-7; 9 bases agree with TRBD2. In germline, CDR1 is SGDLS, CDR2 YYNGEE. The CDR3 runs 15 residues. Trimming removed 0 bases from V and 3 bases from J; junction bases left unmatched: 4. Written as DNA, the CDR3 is TGTGCCAGCAGCGTAGAAGCGGGGGGCAGCTACGAGCAGTACTTC. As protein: CASSVEAGGSYEQYF. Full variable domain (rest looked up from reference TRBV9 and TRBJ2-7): DSGVTQTPKHLITATGQRVTLRCSPRSGDLSVYWYQQSLDQGLQFLIQYYNGEERAKGNILERFSAQQFPDLHSELNLSSLELGDSALYFCASSVEAGGSYEQYFGPGTRLTVT.

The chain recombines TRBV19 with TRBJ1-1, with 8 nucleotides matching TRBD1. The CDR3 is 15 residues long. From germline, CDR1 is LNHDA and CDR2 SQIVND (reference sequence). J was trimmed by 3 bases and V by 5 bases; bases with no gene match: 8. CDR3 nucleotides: TGTGCCAGTAGTGCCGACAGGGGAGGGGACACTGAAGCTTTCTTT. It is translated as CASSADRGGDTEAFF.

The CDR3 reads CASNPGTAGNTIYF. DNA for the CDR3: TGTGCCAGCAACCCCGGGACAGCTGGAAACACCATATATTTT. The chain couples TRBV12-3 or TRBV12-4 to TRBJ1-3, with 7 bases fitting TRBD1. CDR3 length: 14 residues. V was pared by 7 bases and J by 2 bases, with 5 bases of the junction left unmatched.